Shown below are 29 T cell receptor beta chains from a single sample sequenced in a study of shared clonotypes between healthy human individuals. The data were produced by immunoSEQ multiplex PCR, yet TCRdb's version contains in-frame clones alone and is incomplete. The sample has some 580,000 clones, less than 98% seen once. Sequenced sample: naive CD4+ T cells sorted from blood. The subset here: CD45RA+ positively selected. The origin of the receptors is a woman aged 25-40 years in good health.

The chain uses TRBV7-9 and TRBJ1-1; 8 bases are a match to TRBD1. CDR1 and CDR2 (germline): SEHNR, FQNEAQ (reference sequence). This CDR3 comprises 14 residues. V dropped 5 bases and J dropped 4; count of bases not matched to a gene: 6. The DNA for the CDR3 is TGTGCCAGCAGCCCCGGACAGGGAAGCACTGAAGCTTTCTTT. Its protein is CASSPGQGSTEAFF.

The chain recombines TRBV28 with TRBJ2-1, with 9 bases aligning to TRBD2. Germline CDR1 and CDR2: MDHEN and SYDVKM. The CDR3 runs 16 residues. V trimming: 6 bases; J trimming: 3 bases; junction bases outside the gene matches: 9. The CDR3 region has the DNA TGTGCCAGCAGCCCCCACACGACTAGCGGCTACAATGAGCAGTTCTTC. Protein: CASSPHTTSGYNEQFF.

The genes are TRBV10-3 and TRBJ1-6; D is possibly TRBD1 (5 bases). This CDR3 contains 14 residues. With 2 bases removed from V and 7 bases from J, the gap between germline ends came to 9 bases. Looked up from germline, CDR1 is ENHRY and CDR2 is SYGVKD. In DNA, the CDR3 is TGTGCCATCAGTGAGGCAGGGAAAAATTCACCCCTCCACTTT. This translates into CAISEAGKNSPLHF.

The chain recombines TRBV7-8 with TRBJ2-7; the D is unclear. V dropped 2 bases and J dropped 2 bases, with 13 bases sitting between them. Germline CDR1 is SGHVS and CDR2 is FQNEAQ. This CDR3 comprises 15 residues. CDR3 nucleotide sequence: TGTGCCAGCAGCTTATTGAACATGGGTCCCTACGAGCAGTACTTC. The encoded protein is CASSLLNMGPYEQYF.

The gene calls are TRBV11-3 and TRBJ1-1; no reliable D call. Trimming shortened V by 4 bases and J by 0 bases, and 3 bases separated the two germline ends. Germline V gives CDR1 SGHNT, CDR2 YENEEA. This CDR3 is built from 12 residues. In DNA form, the CDR3 reads TGTGCCAGCAGCTCGGTGAACACTGAAGCTTTCTTT. Amino acids: CASSSVNTEAFF. Filled out from reference TRBV11-3 and TRBJ1-1, the complete variable domain reads EAGVVQSPRYKIIEKKQPVAFWCNPISGHNTLYWYLQNLGQGPELLIRYENEEAVDDSQLPKDRFSAERLKGVDSTLKIQPAELGDSAVYLCASSSVNTEAFFGQGTRLTVV.

This chain joins TRBV19 and TRBJ2-7; no definite D call. Germline CDR1 is LNHDA and CDR2 is SQIVND (reference sequence). Trimming removed 1 base from V and 0 bases from J, with 7 bases in between. The CDR3 covers 14 residues. The CDR3 DNA is TGTGCCAGTAGTATAGCGGCGGTCTCCTACGAGCAGTACTTC. It specifies CASSIAAVSYEQYF.

The CDR3 DNA follows: TGTGCCAGCAGCGTAACTTGGGGAATCGGCCAGCCCCAGCATTTT. Its translation is CASSVTWGIGQPQHF. The V and J genes are TRBV9 and TRBJ1-5, with unresolved D. CDR3 length: 15 residues. The germline V gene encodes CDR1 SGDLS and CDR2 YYNGEE. Trimming pared 1 base from V and 7 bases from J, leaving 15 bases between. Variable domain in full (rest from reference TRBV9 and TRBJ1-5): DSGVTQTPKHLITATGQRVTLRCSPRSGDLSVYWYQQSLDQGLQFLIQYYNGEERAKGNILERFSAQQFPDLHSELNLSSLELGDSALYFCASSVTWGIGQPQHFGDGTRLSIL.

CDR3 loop: CATSEYFYGYTF. As DNA, the CDR3 is TGTGCCACCAGCGAGTACTTCTATGGCTACACCTTC. The chain links TRBV15 to TRBJ1-2; D unresolved. The CDR3 extends over 12 amino acids. V shed 5 bases and J shed 4 bases, with 8 bases lying between them. Germline CDR1 reads LNHNV; CDR2 reads YYDKDF (reference sequence). The full variable domain, its missing parts supplied by reference TRBV15 and TRBJ1-2, is DAMVIQNPRYQVTQFGKPVTLSCSQTLNHNVMYWYQQKSSQAPKLLFHYYDKDFNNEADTPDNFQSRRPNTSFCFLDIRSPGLGDTAMYLCATSEYFYGYTFGSGTRLTVV.

This chain's CDR3 is CASSIDRAGESEQYF. CDR3 bases: TGTGCCAGTAGTATAGATCGAGCGGGAGAGTCTGAGCAGTACTTC. This rearrangement joins TRBV19 to TRBJ2-5; 8 bases map to TRBD2. Germline CDR1 reads LNHDA; CDR2 reads SQIVND (reference sequence). With 0 bases clipped from V and 11 bases from J, the junction kept 11 bases outside the gene matches. The CDR3 covers 15 residues. Full variable domain (remainder filled in from reference TRBV19 and TRBJ2-5): DGGITQSPKYLFRKEGQNVTLSCEQNLNHDAMYWYRQDPGQGLRLIYYSQIVNDFQKGDIAEGYSVSREKKESFPLTVTSAQKNPTAFYLCASSIDRAGESEQYFGPGTRLLVL.

The chain couples TRBV19 to TRBJ2-2; 12 bases match TRBD1. The junction had 6 bases not matched to a gene; V was cut back by 5 bases and J by 5 bases. CDR3 size: 16 residues. Germline V gives CDR1 LNHDA, CDR2 SQIVND (reference sequence). CDR3 amino acids: CASSSRDRGLTGELFF. In DNA, the CDR3 is TGTGCCAGTAGTTCACGGGACAGGGGGCTTACCGGGGAGCTGTTTTTT.

The genes are TRBV6-5 and TRBJ1-1; 8 bases map to TRBD1. CDR1 is MNHEY, CDR2 SVGAGI, per germline. The CDR3 has 13 amino acids. The ends lost 6 bases at V and 6 bases at J; junction bases unmatched: 6. The CDR3 region is CASRHDRGAEAFF. CDR3 bases: TGTGCCAGCAGACACGACAGGGGCGCTGAAGCTTTCTTT.

The J gene is TRBJ1-4, the V gene TRBV28, with D unresolved. The CDR3 covers 16 residues. Germline V gene lookup returns CDR1 MDHEN and CDR2 SYDVKM. The V gene lost 5 bases and the J gene lost 0 bases, with 13 bases spanning the gap. Here the CDR3 reads CASSRRRTATNEKLFF. DNA of the CDR3: TGTGCCAGCAGTAGGAGACGGACTGCAACTAATGAAAAACTGTTTTTT.

The CDR3 bases are TGTGCCATCATGGGGATGAACACTGAAGCTTTCTTT. Protein sequence: CAIMGMNTEAFF. The V and J genes are TRBV10-3 and TRBJ1-1; no definite D call. Germline-derived CDR1 and CDR2 are ENHRY and SYGVKD. This CDR3 has 12 residues. V gave up 7 bases and J gave up 0 bases, with 6 bases separating them.

This clone was detected only once. This sequence joins TRBV29-1 and TRBJ2-1; 11 bases line up with TRBD2. After removal of 0 bases from V and 15 bases from J, the junction contained 10 bases not matched to a gene. The germline V gene encodes CDR1 SQVTM and CDR2 ANQGSEA. The CDR3 is made up of 14 amino acids. CDR3 coding DNA: TGCAGCGTTGAAGATCAAGGACTAGCGGGTCCATGGTTCTTC. It is translated as CSVEDQGLAGPWFF.

The chain carries TRBV18 and TRBJ2-2, with D hard to call. Looked up from germline, CDR1 is KGHSH and CDR2 is LQKENI. V was trimmed by 3 bases and J by 4 bases, leaving 12 bases between them. The CDR3 extends over 15 amino acids. The CDR3 DNA sequence: TGTGCCAGCTCACCGAGCTCAGTGCCCACCGGGGAGCTGTTTTTT. Residues: CASSPSSVPTGELFF.

The genes are TRBV28 and TRBJ1-5; 8 bases align to TRBD1. Germline V gene lookup returns CDR1 MDHEN and CDR2 SYDVKM. V lost 6 bases and J lost 4; bases outside the gene matches: 5. The CDR3 sequence is 14 residues long. CDR3 protein: CASRGTGWNQPQHF. CDR3 in DNA: TGTGCCAGCAGGGGGACAGGATGGAATCAGCCCCAGCATTTT. The entire variable domain, with the rest obtained from reference TRBV28 and TRBJ1-5, is as follows: DVKVTQSSRYLVKRTGEKVFLECVQDMDHENMFWYRQDPGLGLRLIYFSYDVKMKEKGDIPEGYSVSREKKERFSLILESASTNQTSMYLCASRGTGWNQPQHFGDGTRLSIL.

The chain recombines TRBV28 with TRBJ1-1; 7 positions match TRBD1. The CDR3 consists of 14 residues. Trimming removed 6 bases from V and 5 bases from J; junction bases left unmatched: 9. Germline-derived CDR1 and CDR2 are MDHEN and SYDVKM. The CDR3 is CASRLQGTGTEAFF. The CDR3 DNA sequence: TGTGCCAGCAGGTTACAGGGGACGGGGACTGAAGCTTTCTTT.

The chain recombines TRBV7-8 with TRBJ2-7, with unresolved D. This CDR3 spans 11 amino acids. Germline assignment: CDR1 SGHVS and CDR2 FQNEAQ. V was trimmed by 5 bases and J by 2 bases, leaving 4 bases between them. The CDR3 sequence: CASSVTYEQYF. CDR3 DNA sequence: TGTGCCAGCAGCGTCACCTACGAGCAGTACTTC. Full variable domain (rest looked up from reference TRBV7-8 and TRBJ2-7): GAGVSQSPRYKVAKRGQDVALRCDPISGHVSLFWYQQALGQGPEFLTYFQNEAQLDKSGLPSDRFFAERPEGSVSTLKIQRTQQEDSAVYLCASSVTYEQYFGPGTRLTVT.

The rearrangement links TRBV6-6 to TRBJ1-5; D remains ambiguous. V lost 2 bases and J 1 base, leaving 9 bases between the germline ends. This CDR3 contains 15 residues. Germline CDR1 is MNHNY and CDR2 is SVGAGI (reference sequence). The CDR3 DNA reads TGTGCCAGCAGTTACACCGCGGGGAGCAATCAGCCCCAGCATTTT. Translating it yields CASSYTAGSNQPQHF.

The V and J genes are TRBV29-1 and TRBJ1-1; D uncertain. The CDR3 has 13 amino acids. In germline, CDR1 is SQVTM, CDR2 ANQGSEA. V was clipped by 3 bases and J by 3 bases, with 11 bases between them. The CDR3 sequence is CSVEKRVDTEAFF. The CDR3 DNA follows: TGCAGCGTTGAGAAGAGGGTCGACACTGAAGCTTTCTTT.

The chain is built from TRBV21-1 and TRBJ2-7; the table calls TRBD2, which could not be checked here. TRBV21-1 is described as a pseudogene. CDR3 length: 14 residues. The CDR3 nucleotides are TGTGCCAGCAGCAAACCGGAGGGCCCTTTCGAGCAGTACTTC. The encoded protein is CASSKPEGPFEQYF.

The rearrangement joins TRBV19 to TRBJ1-2; no clear D gene. The germline gives CDR1 LNHDA, CDR2 SQIVND (reference sequence). The CDR3 extends over 13 amino acids. V was clipped by 5 bases and J by 10 bases, with 17 bases between them. This CDR3 reads CASSSPGHRVYTF. For the CDR3, the DNA is TGTGCCAGTAGTTCACCGGGCCACCGTGTCTACACCTTC.

This clone was recorded only once. V gene TRBV5-1 combines with J gene TRBJ1-1; D gene unclear. V gave up 0 bases and J gave up 0 bases, with 12 bases separating them. CDR1 is SGHRS, CDR2 YFSETQ, per germline. The CDR3 sequence is 16 residues long. The CDR3 region has the DNA TGCGCCAGCAGCTTGGCCCCAGGCCCCATGAACACTGAAGCTTTCTTT. The encoded protein is CASSLAPGPMNTEAFF. The full variable domain, rest sourced from reference TRBV5-1 and TRBJ1-1, is KAGVTQTPRYLIKTRGQQVTLSCSPISGHRSVSWYQQTPGQGLQFLFEYFSETQRNKGNFPGRFSGRQFSNSRSEMNVSTLELGDSALYLCASSLAPGPMNTEAFFGQGTRLTVV.

The chain links TRBV28 to TRBJ2-7; TRBD2 matches 7 bases. CDR1 and CDR2 (germline): MDHEN, SYDVKM. J lost 4 bases, V lost 0 bases, and 6 bases had no gene match. This CDR3 is 15 amino acids long. CDR3 sequence (DNA): TGTGCCAGCAGTTTATGGTCTAGCGGAAATTACGAGCAGTACTTC. Translating it yields CASSLWSSGNYEQYF.

The J gene is TRBJ2-7, the V gene TRBV5-4, with 10 positions matching TRBD2. The length of the CDR3 is 15 residues. Looked up from germline, CDR1 is SGHNT and CDR2 is YYREEE (reference sequence). V gave up 4 bases and J gave up 3 bases; unmatched junction bases: 7. The CDR3 loop reads CASSPRTSGNYEQYF. The CDR3 DNA is TGTGCCAGCAGCCCTAGGACTAGCGGAAACTACGAGCAGTACTTC.

About this clone: Its ends do not fully match the called genes, so a read error is possible. The J gene is TRBJ1-1, the V gene TRBV10-3; tentatively, D is TRBD1 (5 bases). The CDR3 is made up of 10 amino acids. Germline values: CDR1 ENHRY, CDR2 SYGVKD. The DNA for the CDR3 is TGTGCCATCATCATAGACAGCCAGCCTTTT. Translated, it gives CAIIIDSQPF.

The chain carries TRBV6-1 and TRBJ2-7, with 7 positions matching TRBD1. Trimming cost V 3 bases and J 2 bases; bases outside gene matches: 10. The CDR3 is 16 amino acids. Germline values: CDR1 MNHNS, CDR2 SASEGT. The CDR3: CASSDLSRTGTYEQYF. DNA for the CDR3: TGTGCCAGCAGTGACCTTAGTCGGACAGGCACCTACGAGCAGTACTTC.

The rearrangement uses TRBV2 and TRBJ2-7; D may correspond to TRBD1 or TRBD2 (5 bases each). The V and J ends lost 9 bases and 3 bases respectively, with 15 bases between them. CDR3 size: 13 residues. Per germline, CDR1 SNHLY and CDR2 FYNNEI. The CDR3 region is CASAQGPYYEQYF. In DNA, the CDR3 is TGTGCCAGTGCTCAGGGACCATACTACGAGCAGTACTTC.

The chain is built from TRBV2 and TRBJ2-5; 9 nucleotides line up with TRBD2. The V and J ends lost 4 bases and 5 bases, in that order; junction bases with no gene match: 5. CDR1 and CDR2 from the germline V gene are SNHLY and FYNNEI. The CDR3 contains 14 residues. Written as DNA, the CDR3 is TGTGCCAGCAGTGGTAGCGGGAGCTTTGAGACCCAGTACTTC. Protein product: CASSGSGSFETQYF.